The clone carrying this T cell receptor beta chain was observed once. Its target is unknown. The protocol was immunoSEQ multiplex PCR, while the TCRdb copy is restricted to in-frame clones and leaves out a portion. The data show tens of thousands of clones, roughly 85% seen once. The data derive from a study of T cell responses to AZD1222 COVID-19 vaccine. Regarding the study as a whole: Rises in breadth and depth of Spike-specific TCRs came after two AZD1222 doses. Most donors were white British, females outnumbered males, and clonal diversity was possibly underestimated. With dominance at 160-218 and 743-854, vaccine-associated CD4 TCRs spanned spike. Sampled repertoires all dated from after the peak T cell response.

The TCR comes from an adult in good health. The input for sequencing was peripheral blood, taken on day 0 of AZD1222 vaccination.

CDR3 nucleotides: TGTGCCAGCAGCTTAGACCGGGGGGGAGGCGTTACTGAAGCTTTCTTT. Its protein is CASSLDRGGGVTEAFF. The genes are TRBV11-3 and TRBJ1-1; TRBD1 is a possible D gene (5 bases). Germline CDR1 SGHNT, CDR2 YENEEA. The CDR3 sequence is 16 residues long. Trimming took off 0 bases at V and 5 bases at J, with 16 bases between the two ends.